Reported below is one TCR beta chain. A much larger clonotype is one base distant, so this may be a read error. The missing conserved phenylalanine or tryptophan at the end of this CDR3 makes a read error likely. The source of the sample is a study of T cells after yellow fever vaccination. TCRdb re-called the 5' RACE reads through MiXCR, storing one row per CDR3 protein. The table includes some 250,000 distinct CDR3 sequences, roughly 4% detected once. This CDR3 has 16 residues. Germline loops: CDR1 SGHAT, CDR2 FQNNGV. V lost 5 bases and J lost 4, with 19 bases in between. The source of this sequence is a man between 18 and 35 years old who received the YFV17D yellow fever vaccine. The chain joins TRBV11-2 to TRBJ2-3, with TRBD2 as a possible D gene (5 bases). Here the sequenced sample was PBMCs, taken 15 days after the yellow fever booster vaccination. CDR3 nucleotides: TGTGCCAGCAGCCCGTGGGGAGAGCCGTTCTCAGATACGCAGTATTTA. Protein sequence: CASSPWGEPFSDTQYL.